Below, 9 T cell receptor beta chains from the same sample are listed, as sequenced in a study of cytomegalovirus exposure and HLA in healthy donors. PCR was performed using 60 Vbeta and 13 Jbeta primers. The method was immunoSEQ multiplex PCR; TCRdb's version includes in-frame clones alone and lacks a portion of them. The data show tens of thousands of clones, about 80% seen once. Input material: PBMCs. Every receptor here comes from a man under 40 in good health and CMV-seronegative.

The chain couples TRBV7-9 to TRBJ1-2; no clear D. From germline, CDR1 is SEHNR and CDR2 FQNEAQ (reference sequence). Between the trimmed V and J ends, which lost 1 base and 3 bases, there was a span of 6 bases. This CDR3 comprises 13 residues. The CDR3 nucleotides read TGTGCCAGCAGCTTAGGACAAGACTATGGCTACACCTTC. Protein product: CASSLGQDYGYTF.

The gene calls are TRBV7-8 and TRBJ1-5; unclear D gene. Between the trimmed V and J ends, which lost 4 bases and 0 bases, there was a span of 16 bases. The germline V gene has CDR1 SGHVS and CDR2 FQNEAQ. CDR3 length equals 17 residues. The CDR3 loop reads CASSSGPRTYSNQPQHF. CDR3 bases: TGTGCCAGCAGCTCGGGTCCCCGAACTTATAGCAATCAGCCCCAGCATTTT.

V and J are TRBV2 and TRBJ2-2, with D perhaps TRBD2 (5 bases). V was trimmed by 10 bases and J by 7 bases, leaving 10 bases between them. The V gene's germline CDR1 is SNHLY and CDR2 FYNNEI. There are 11 residues in the CDR3. The CDR3 DNA is TGTGCCACTAGGGAGATCGGGGAGCTGTTTTTT. Encoded protein: CATREIGELFF. Full variable domain (outside the CDR3, taken from reference TRBV2 and TRBJ2-2): EPEVTQTPSHQVTQMGQEVILRCVPISNHLYFYWYRQILGQKVEFLVSFYNNEISEKSEIFDDQFSVERPDGSNFTLKIRSTKLEDSAMYFCATREIGELFFGEGSRLTVL.

This clone was seen a single time. The gene calls are TRBV29-1 and TRBJ2-1; D possibly corresponds to TRBD2 (6 bases). This CDR3 is built from 13 residues. Trimming pared 4 bases from V and 3 bases from J, leaving 10 bases between. From germline, CDR1 is SQVTM and CDR2 ANQGSEA. Here the CDR3 reads CSVALGGYNEQFF. The CDR3 DNA reads as TGCAGCGTTGCATTGGGAGGCTACAATGAGCAGTTCTTC.

This clone appeared a few times. The chain is built from TRBV7-9 and TRBJ2-1, with 8 bases matching TRBD2. The CDR3 loop spans 14 amino acids. Germline V lookup: CDR1 SEHNR, CDR2 FQNEAQ (reference sequence). Germline trimming cut 5 bases from V and 6 bases from J; bases unmatched to any gene: 6. The CDR3 spells CASSRSGGGNEQFF. Written as DNA, the CDR3 is TGTGCCAGCAGCCGAAGCGGGGGAGGCAATGAGCAGTTCTTC.

This clone came up once. The J gene is TRBJ2-7, the V gene TRBV10-3; maybe TRBD1 (5 bases). V dropped 6 bases and J dropped 5 bases, with 14 bases sitting between them. The CDR3 runs 13 residues. Germline lookup yields CDR1 ENHRY and CDR2 SYGVKD. The CDR3 reads CAIRPSGSHEQYF. CDR3 coding DNA: TGTGCCATCAGGCCCTCAGGGTCCCACGAGCAGTACTTC.

This clone was found once. The chain recombines TRBV14 with TRBJ1-2; D uncertain. CDR1 SGHDN and CDR2 FVKESK come from the germline V gene. Trimming pared 3 bases from V and 7 bases from J, leaving 12 bases between. The CDR3 sequence is 13 residues long. CDR3 in amino acids: CASSQWEGGGYTF. DNA for the CDR3: TGTGCCAGCAGCCAGTGGGAGGGTGGTGGCTACACCTTC.

This chain uses TRBV4-1 with TRBJ2-2, with 9 positions matching TRBD1. Trimming at V came to 0 bases and at J to 7 bases, leaving 21 bases not matched to a gene. This CDR3 spans 21 amino acids. Germline V gene sequence: CDR1 MGHRA, CDR2 YSYEKL. DNA of the CDR3: TGCGCCAGCAGCCAAGATGGCTTTCCACCAACAGGACAGGGGTGGGGCGGGGAGCTGTTTTTT. Translated, it gives CASSQDGFPPTGQGWGGELFF.

This rearrangement joins TRBV4-1 to TRBJ2-3; TRBD2 matches at 9 bases. The germline V gene has CDR1 MGHRA and CDR2 YSYEKL. The CDR3 sequence is 16 residues long. V shed 2 bases, J shed 2 bases, and the junction held 5 bases outside the gene matches. In DNA form, the CDR3 reads TGCGCCAGCAGCCAAAAAGCGGGGGGCGACACAGATACGCAGTATTTT. It translates to CASSQKAGGDTDTQYF.